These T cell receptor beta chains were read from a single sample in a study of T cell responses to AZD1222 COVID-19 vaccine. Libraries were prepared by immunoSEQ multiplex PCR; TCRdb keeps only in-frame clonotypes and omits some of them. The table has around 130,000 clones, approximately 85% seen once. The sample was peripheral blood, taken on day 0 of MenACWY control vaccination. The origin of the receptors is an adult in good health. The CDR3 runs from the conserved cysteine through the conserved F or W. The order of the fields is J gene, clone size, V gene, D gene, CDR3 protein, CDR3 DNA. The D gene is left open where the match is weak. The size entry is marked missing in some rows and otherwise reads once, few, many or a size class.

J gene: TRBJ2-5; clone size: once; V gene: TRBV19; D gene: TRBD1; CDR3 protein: CASSTGDSQETQYF; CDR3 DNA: TGTGCCAGTAGTACAGGGGACAGCCAAGAGACCCAGTACTTC
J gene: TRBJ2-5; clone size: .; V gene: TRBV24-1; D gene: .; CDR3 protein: CATEREETQYF; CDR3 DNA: TGTGCCACAGAGCGAGAGGAGACCCAGTACTTC
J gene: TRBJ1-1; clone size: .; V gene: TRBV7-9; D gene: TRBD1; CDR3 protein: CASSAQGALTEAFF; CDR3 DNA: TGTGCCAGCAGCGCACAGGGGGCGCTTACTGAAGCTTTCTTT
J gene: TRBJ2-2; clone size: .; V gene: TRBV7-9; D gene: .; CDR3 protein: CASSKPGAGTGELFF; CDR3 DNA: TGTGCCAGCAGCAAACCAGGGGCGGGCACCGGGGAGCTGTTTTTT
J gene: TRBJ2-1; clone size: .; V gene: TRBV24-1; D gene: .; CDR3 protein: CATSDFLGSYNEQFF; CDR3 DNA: TGTGCCACCAGTGATTTTCTAGGCTCCTACAATGAGCAGTTCTTC
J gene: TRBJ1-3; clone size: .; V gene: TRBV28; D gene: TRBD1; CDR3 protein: CASSSLTGGNTIYF; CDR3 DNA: TGTGCCAGCAGTTCTTTGACAGGGGGAAACACCATATATTTT
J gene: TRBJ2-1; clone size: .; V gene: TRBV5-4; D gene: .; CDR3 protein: CASSLGLHNEQFF; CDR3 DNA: TGTGCCAGCAGCCTAGGACTCCACAATGAGCAGTTCTTC
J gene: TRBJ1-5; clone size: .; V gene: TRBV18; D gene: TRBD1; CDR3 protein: CASSPGTGGNQPQHF; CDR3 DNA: TGTGCCAGCTCACCCGGGACAGGGGGCAATCAGCCCCAGCATTTT
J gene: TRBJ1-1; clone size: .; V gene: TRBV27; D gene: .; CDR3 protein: CASSSSFYPTPEAFF; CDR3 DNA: TGTGCCAGCTCGAGTAGTTTTTATCCCACTCCTGAAGCTTTCTTT
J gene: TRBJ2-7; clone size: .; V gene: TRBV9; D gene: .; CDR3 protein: CASSSILGSEQYF; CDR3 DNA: TGTGCCAGCAGCTCCATCTTAGGCTCCGAGCAGTACTTC
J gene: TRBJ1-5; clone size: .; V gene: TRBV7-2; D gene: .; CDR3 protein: CASSLRGGQPQHF; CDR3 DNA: TGTGCCAGCAGCTTAAGGGGCGGTCAGCCCCAGCATTTT
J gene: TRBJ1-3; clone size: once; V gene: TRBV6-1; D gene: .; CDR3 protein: CASSERAASSGNTIYF; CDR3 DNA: TGTGCCAGCAGTGAGAGGGCTGCCTCGAGTGGAAACACCATATATTTT
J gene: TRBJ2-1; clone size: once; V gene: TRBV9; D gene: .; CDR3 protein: CASSGLQGFNEQFF; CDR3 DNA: TGTGCCAGCAGCGGACTACAGGGTTTTAATGAGCAGTTCTTC
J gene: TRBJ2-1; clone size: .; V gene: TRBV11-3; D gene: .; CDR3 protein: CASSLQRYNEQFF; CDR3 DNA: TGTGCCAGCAGCTTACAGCGGTACAATGAGCAGTTCTTC
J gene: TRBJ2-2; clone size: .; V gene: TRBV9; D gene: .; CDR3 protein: CASSVVGNTGELFF; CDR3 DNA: TGTGCCAGCAGCGTAGTCGGGAACACCGGGGAGCTGTTTTTT
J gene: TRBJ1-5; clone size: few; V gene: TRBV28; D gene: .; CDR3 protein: CASKNIQANQPQHF; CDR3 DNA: TGTGCCAGCAAGAATATACAGGCCAATCAGCCCCAGCATTTT
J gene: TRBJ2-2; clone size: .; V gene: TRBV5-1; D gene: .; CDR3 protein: CASSRDFGELFF; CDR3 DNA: TGCGCCAGCAGCCGGGACTTCGGGGAGCTGTTTTTT
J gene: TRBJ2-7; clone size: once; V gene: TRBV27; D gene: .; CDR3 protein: CASSRRTGGESYEQYF; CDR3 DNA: TGTGCCAGCAGTCGTAGAACAGGGGGGGAATCCTACGAGCAGTACTTC
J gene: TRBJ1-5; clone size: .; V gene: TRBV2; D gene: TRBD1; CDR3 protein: CASSEGQGYRGNQPQHF; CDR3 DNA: TGTGCCAGCAGTGAGGGACAGGGGTATCGTGGCAATCAGCCCCAGCATTTT
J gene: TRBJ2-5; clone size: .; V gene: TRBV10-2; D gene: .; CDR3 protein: CASSEVKGIAETQYF; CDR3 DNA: TGCGCCAGCAGTGAGGTGAAGGGTATTGCGGAGACCCAGTACTTC
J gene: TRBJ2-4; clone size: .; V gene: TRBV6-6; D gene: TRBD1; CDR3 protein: CASSRGQGILAKNIQYF; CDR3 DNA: TGTGCCAGCAGTCGAGGACAGGGTATCTTAGCCAAAAACATTCAGTACTTC
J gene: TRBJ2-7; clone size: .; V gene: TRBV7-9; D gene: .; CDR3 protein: CASSLVGGVHSYEQYF; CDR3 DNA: TGTGCCAGCAGCTTAGTAGGGGGGGTGCACTCCTACGAGCAGTACTTC
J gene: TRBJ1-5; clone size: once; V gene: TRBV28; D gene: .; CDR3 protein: CASGTGAWGNQPQHF; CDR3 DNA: TGTGCCAGCGGAACGGGAGCCTGGGGCAATCAGCCCCAGCATTTT
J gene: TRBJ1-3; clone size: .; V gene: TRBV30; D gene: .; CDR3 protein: CAGRLPSSGNTIYF; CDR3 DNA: TGTGCCGGGAGGCTCCCGAGCTCTGGAAACACCATATATTTT
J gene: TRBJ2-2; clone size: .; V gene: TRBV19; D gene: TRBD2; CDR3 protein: CASIPAGGLTGELFF; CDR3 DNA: TGTGCCAGTATTCCAGCGGGAGGTTTAACCGGGGAGCTGTTTTTT
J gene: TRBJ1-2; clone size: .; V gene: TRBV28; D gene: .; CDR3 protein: CASSFDSPNYGYTF; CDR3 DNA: TGTGCCAGCAGTTTTGACAGCCCCAACTATGGCTACACCTTC
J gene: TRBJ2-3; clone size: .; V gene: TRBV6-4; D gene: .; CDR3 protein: CASSENSGTQYF; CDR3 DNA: TGTGCCAGCAGTGAGAATTCGGGGACGCAGTATTTT
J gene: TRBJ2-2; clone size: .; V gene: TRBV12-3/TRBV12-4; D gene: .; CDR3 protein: CASTLGGGGELFF; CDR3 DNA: TGTGCCAGCACCTTGGGGGGCGGCGGGGAGCTGTTTTTT
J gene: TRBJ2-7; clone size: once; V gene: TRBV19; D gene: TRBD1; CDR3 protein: CASSPGTGNSYEQYF; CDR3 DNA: TGTGCCAGTAGTCCCGGGACAGGGAACTCCTACGAGCAGTACTTC
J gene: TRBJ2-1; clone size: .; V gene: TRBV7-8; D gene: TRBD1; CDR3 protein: CASSSPGQGGPNEQFF; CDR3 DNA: TGTGCCAGCAGCTCTCCGGGACAGGGGGGCCCCAATGAGCAGTTCTTC
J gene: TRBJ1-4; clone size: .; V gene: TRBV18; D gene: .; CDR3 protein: CASSPQGAINEKLFF; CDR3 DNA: TGTGCCAGCTCACCACAGGGTGCAATTAATGAAAAACTGTTTTTT
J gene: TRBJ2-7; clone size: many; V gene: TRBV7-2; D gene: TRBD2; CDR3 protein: CASSFGAGGLYEQYF; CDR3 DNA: TGTGCCAGCAGCTTTGGGGCGGGAGGGCTGTACGAGCAGTACTTC
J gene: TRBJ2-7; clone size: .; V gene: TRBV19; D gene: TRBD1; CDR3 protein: CASSRPGTGYHEQYF; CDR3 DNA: TGTGCCAGTAGTAGACCCGGGACAGGGTACCACGAGCAGTACTTC
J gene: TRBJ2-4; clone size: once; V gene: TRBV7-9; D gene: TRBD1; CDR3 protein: CASSPPTGGPGRNIQYF; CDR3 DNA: TGTGCCAGCAGCCCGCCAACAGGGGGGCCAGGGAGAAACATTCAGTACTTC
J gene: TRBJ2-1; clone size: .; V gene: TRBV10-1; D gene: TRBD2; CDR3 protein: CASSEAGLAANEQFF; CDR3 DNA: TGCGCCAGCAGTGAAGCCGGGCTAGCGGCCAATGAGCAGTTCTTC
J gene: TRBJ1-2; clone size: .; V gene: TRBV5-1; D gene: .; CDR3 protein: CASSTTDSSYGYTF; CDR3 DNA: TGCGCCAGCAGCACCACGGACAGTTCCTATGGCTACACCTTC